This TCR beta chain originates from a study of control samples from healthy donors and cancer patients (dated by TCRdb to about 2020). V was cut back by 0 bases and J by 4 bases, leaving a gap of 7 bases between them. The CDR3 starts with the cysteine, ends with the phenylalanine, and has 13 residues. Only the CDR3 DNA stays, 39 bases, in frame from base 1. CDR1 and CDR2, per the germline V gene, are SGHRS and YFSETQ. The library came from the immunoSEQ multiplex PCR assay. Imported from immuneACCESS, the table was reduced by TCRdb to in-frame sequences with V and J called. These copies leave out some clones; in studies compared against another copy, an unresolved V gene accounts for under half, and the cause of the remainder is not known. The sample profile shows 100,000 to 150,000 clones; approximately 87% of them were found once. The ten largest clonotypes hold about 12% of the sample. Comments on this clone: Its antigen is not yet known. Qualities for individual bases were not recorded, and no much larger clone is one base off.

The chain is assembled from TRBV5-1 and TRBJ1-1, and the D gene may be TRBD1, 5 bases matching. The sequence derives from a man in his thirties or forties in good health. The sequencing input was blood. The CDR3 protein is CASSLGQSTEAFF. The DNA is as follows: TGCGCCAGCAGCTTGGGACAGAGCACTGAAGCTTTCTTT.